The rows below give T cell receptor beta chains drawn from one sample of a study of T cell responses to AZD1222 COVID-19 vaccine. The table came from immunoSEQ multiplex PCR; TCRdb's copy has only in-frame clones and leaves some out. The table shows tens of thousands of clones, with around 89% occurring only once. This sample comprised peripheral blood, obtained 28 days after the second AZD1222 dose. These TCRs come from an adult who received the AZD1222 COVID-19 vaccine. Both conserved end residues are part of each CDR3. The D gene is left open where the match is weak. Size tells how often a clone was seen (once, few, many) or the class of an expanded clone, and some rows leave it out.

d_call,v_call,j_call,clone_size,cdr3_nt,cdr3_aa
.,TRBV11-3,TRBJ1-5,.,TGTGCCAGCAGCGAGGGGGGCAATCAGCCCCAGCATTTT,CASSEGGNQPQHF
.,TRBV6-5,TRBJ1-1,.,TGTGCCAGCACACGGCAGTCTAACACTGAAGCTTTCTTT,CASTRQSNTEAFF
.,TRBV19,TRBJ2-6,.,TGTGCCAGTAGTATACGGAGCTCTGGGGCCAACGTCCTGACTTTC,CASSIRSSGANVLTF
.,TRBV6-5,TRBJ1-2,.,TGTGCCACCCTCACCCTCTATGGCTACACCTTC,CATLTLYGYTF
TRBD2,TRBV5-1,TRBJ2-5,.,TGCGCCAGCAGCTTGGAGGCGGGGGGGCCAGGAAAGACCCAGTACTTC,CASSLEAGGPGKTQYF
.,TRBV27,TRBJ2-7,.,TGTGCCAGCAGTTTAGTACCCTACGAGCAGTACTTC,CASSLVPYEQYF
TRBD2,TRBV5-4,TRBJ2-3,once,TGTGCCAGCAGCTTACGACTAGCGGGATACACAGATACGCAGTATTTT,CASSLRLAGYTDTQYF
TRBD1,TRBV19,TRBJ1-5,.,TGTGCCAGTAGACAACAGAAGGGGGCCTGGCAGCCCCAGCATTTT,CASRQQKGAWQPQHF
TRBD2,TRBV4-2,TRBJ2-5,.,TGTGCCAGCAGCCAAGTCCCTCTTTCTTGGGGGGGGCAAGAGACCCAGTACTTC,CASSQVPLSWGGQETQYF
TRBD1,TRBV7-9,TRBJ1-5,.,TGTGCCAGCAGCTTTGACAGGGTTGCTGAGGGTCAGCCCCAGCATTTT,CASSFDRVAEGQPQHF
.,TRBV6-6,TRBJ2-3,once,TGTGCCAGCAGTGGGGAGGGCACAGATACGCAGTATTTT,CASSGEGTDTQYF
.,TRBV25-1,TRBJ2-5,.,TGTGCCAGCAGGGCAGACTGGGAGACCCAGTACTTC,CASRADWETQYF
TRBD1,TRBV7-9,TRBJ2-2,.,TGTGCCAGCAGCGCGACAGGGGCGGGCACCGGGGAGCTGTTTTTT,CASSATGAGTGELFF
.,TRBV7-2,TRBJ1-1,.,TGTGCCAGCAGCTTAGCAGAGAACACTGAAGCTTTCTTT,CASSLAENTEAFF
TRBD2,TRBV28,TRBJ2-1,.,TGTGCCAGCAGCGCCCTCGGGTGGGAAGGACTAGCGGGAGTGAATTCCTACAATGAGCAGTTCTTC,CASSALGWEGLAGVNSYNEQFF
.,TRBV4-1,TRBJ2-7,.,TGCGCCAGCAGCCAAGATCGAGACAGTTTCCCGGGGGAGCAGTACTTC,CASSQDRDSFPGEQYF
TRBD2,TRBV7-9,TRBJ2-1,once,TGTGCCAGCAGCTTCTTAGCGGGAGTTCATGAGCAGTTCTTC,CASSFLAGVHEQFF
TRBD1,TRBV6-4,TRBJ1-2,.,TGTGCCAGCAGTGTTGAGGCAGGGGGAGGCTACACCTTC,CASSVEAGGGYTF
.,TRBV20-1,TRBJ1-5,.,TGCAGTGCTAGTGGCAGGGCCTTCAATCAGCCCCAGCATTTT,CSASGRAFNQPQHF
TRBD1,TRBV7-4,TRBJ1-5,.,TGTGCCAGCAGCCACCGACAGGGTCGAGGTCAGCCCCAGCATTTT,CASSHRQGRGQPQHF
TRBD2,TRBV7-2,TRBJ2-7,.,TGTGCCAGCAGCTTGGGGACTAGCGGATTCTACGAGCAGTACTTC,CASSLGTSGFYEQYF
.,TRBV4-2,TRBJ2-1,.,TGTGCCAGCAGCCAGGTTTTGGGGAACTACAATGAGCAGTTCTTC,CASSQVLGNYNEQFF